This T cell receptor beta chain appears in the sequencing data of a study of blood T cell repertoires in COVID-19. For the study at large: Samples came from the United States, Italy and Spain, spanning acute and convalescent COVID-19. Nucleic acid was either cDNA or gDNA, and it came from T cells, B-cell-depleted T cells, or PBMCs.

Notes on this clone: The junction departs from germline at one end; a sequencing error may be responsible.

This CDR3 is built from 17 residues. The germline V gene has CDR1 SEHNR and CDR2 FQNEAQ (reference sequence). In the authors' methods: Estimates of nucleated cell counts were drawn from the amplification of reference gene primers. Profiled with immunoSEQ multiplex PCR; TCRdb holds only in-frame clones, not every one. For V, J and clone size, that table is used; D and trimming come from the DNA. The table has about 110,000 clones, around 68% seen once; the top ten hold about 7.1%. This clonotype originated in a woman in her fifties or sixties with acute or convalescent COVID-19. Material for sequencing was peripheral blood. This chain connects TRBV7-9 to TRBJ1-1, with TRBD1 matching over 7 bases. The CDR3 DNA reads TGTGCCGGCAGCTTAGAGGGGGCGCGGTCGGGTGCCACTGAAGCTTTCTTT. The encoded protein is CAGSLEGARSGATEAFF.